Here is one TCR beta chain with its context. Losses at the gene ends were 6 bases for V and 2 bases for J; bases not matched to a gene: 7. The CDR3 loop spans 15 amino acids. Germline V gene sequence: CDR1 MNHEY, CDR2 SMNVEV (reference sequence). These data originate in a study of blood T cell repertoires in COVID-19. Study information: In each case, the material was cDNA or gDNA derived from T cells, B-cell-depleted T cells, or PBMCs.

Produced via immunoSEQ multiplex PCR; TCRdb's table is partial and in-frame only. The sample contains 150,000 to 200,000 clones, 80% to 95% of which appear only once. The TCR sequence derives from a man aged 25-40 years with COVID-19, enrolled during active disease. This chain joins TRBV27 and TRBJ2-1; 7 bases fit TRBD2. Sequenced material: peripheral blood. CDR3 DNA sequence: TGTGCCAGCAGCCCTGAACTAGCGCCCTACAATGAGCAGTTCTTC. It translates to CASSPELAPYNEQFF.